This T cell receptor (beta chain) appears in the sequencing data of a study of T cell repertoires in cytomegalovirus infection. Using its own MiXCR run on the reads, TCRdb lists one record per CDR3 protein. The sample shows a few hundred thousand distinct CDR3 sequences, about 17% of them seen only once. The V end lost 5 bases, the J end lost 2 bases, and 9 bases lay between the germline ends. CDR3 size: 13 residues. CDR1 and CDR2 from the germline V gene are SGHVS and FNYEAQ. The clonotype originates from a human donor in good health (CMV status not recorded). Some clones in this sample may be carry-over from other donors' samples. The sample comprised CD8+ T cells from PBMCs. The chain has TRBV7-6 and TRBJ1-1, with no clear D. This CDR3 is CASSPSDNTEAFF. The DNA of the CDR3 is TGTGCCAGCAGCCCCTCAGACAACACTGAAGCTTTCTTT.